This T cell receptor (beta chain) is from a study of blood T cell repertoires in COVID-19. Whole-study context: Sites across the United States, Italy and Spain contributed samples from acute and convalescent COVID-19. PBMCs, B-cell-depleted T cells, or T cells provided the cDNA or gDNA that made up the material.

Trimming pared 6 bases from V and 4 bases from J, leaving 12 bases between. CDR3 length: 13 amino acids. Concerning this clone itself: This sample includes further DNA sequences coding for the same CDR3.

Enrolment of Seattle patients took place during active infection, and they were followed longitudinally. In the original processing: How many nucleated cells were present was estimated from reference gene primer amplification. Assay used: immunoSEQ multiplex PCR; TCRdb lists only in-frame clones, some missing. The DNA was the basis for D and trimming; V, J and clone size are from that table. The sample shows almost 350,000 clones, roughly 87% of them seen only once. This clonotype was sampled from an older woman with COVID-19, enrolled during active disease. The J gene is TRBJ1-2, the V gene TRBV12-3 or TRBV12-4; D is perhaps TRBD1 (6 bases). The sequenced sample consisted of peripheral blood. CDR3 DNA: TGTGCCAGCAGCCTACAGGGCGGCTATGGCTACACCTTC. Protein sequence: CASSLQGGYGYTF.